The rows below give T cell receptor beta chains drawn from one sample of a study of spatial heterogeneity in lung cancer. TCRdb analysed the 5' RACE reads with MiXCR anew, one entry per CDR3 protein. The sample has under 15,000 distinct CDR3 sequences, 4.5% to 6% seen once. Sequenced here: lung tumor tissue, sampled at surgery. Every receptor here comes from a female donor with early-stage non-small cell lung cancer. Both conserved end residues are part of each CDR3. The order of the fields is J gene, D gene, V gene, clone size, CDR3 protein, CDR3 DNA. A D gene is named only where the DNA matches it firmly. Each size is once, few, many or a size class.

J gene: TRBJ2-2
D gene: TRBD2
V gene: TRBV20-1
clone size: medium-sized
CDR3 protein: CSARDRLAGNTGELFF
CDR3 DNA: TGCAGTGCTAGAGATCGGCTAGCGGGGAACACCGGGGAGCTGTTTTTT

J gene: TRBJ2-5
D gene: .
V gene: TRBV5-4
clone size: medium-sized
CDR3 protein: CASSYLGRIEETQYF
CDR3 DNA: TGTGCCAGCAGCTACCTGGGACGCATAGAAGAGACCCAGTACTTC

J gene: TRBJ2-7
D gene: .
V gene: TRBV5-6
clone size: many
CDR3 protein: CASSSLDKPTNEQYF
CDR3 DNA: TGTGCCAGCAGCTCATTAGACAAGCCGACTAACGAGCAGTACTTC

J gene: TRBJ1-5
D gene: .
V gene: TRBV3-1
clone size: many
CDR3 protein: CASSQGPGRNANQPQHF
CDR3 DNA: TGTGCCAGCAGCCAAGGACCGGGGCGAAACGCCAATCAGCCCCAGCATTTT

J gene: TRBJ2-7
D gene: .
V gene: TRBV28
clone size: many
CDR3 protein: CASSLFAPYEQYF
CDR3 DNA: TGTGCCAGCAGTTTGTTTGCCCCCTACGAGCAGTACTTC

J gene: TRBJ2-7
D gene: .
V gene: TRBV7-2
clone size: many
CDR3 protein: CASSLWKTREQYF
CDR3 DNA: TGTGCCAGCAGCTTATGGAAAACCCGCGAGCAGTACTTC

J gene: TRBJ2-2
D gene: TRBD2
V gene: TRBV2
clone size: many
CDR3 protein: CASSFVGLAGLNTGELFF
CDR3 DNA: TGTGCCAGCAGTTTTGTGGGACTAGCGGGGCTAAACACCGGGGAGCTGTTTTTT

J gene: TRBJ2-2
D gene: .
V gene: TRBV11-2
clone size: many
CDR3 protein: CASSLEGVNTGELFF
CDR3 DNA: TGTGCCAGCAGCTTGGAGGGGGTGAACACCGGGGAGCTGTTTTTT

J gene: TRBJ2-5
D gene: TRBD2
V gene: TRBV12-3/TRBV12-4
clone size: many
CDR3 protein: CASSYKRGELETQYF
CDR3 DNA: TGTGCCAGCAGTTATAAGCGGGGGGAATTAGAGACCCAGTACTTC

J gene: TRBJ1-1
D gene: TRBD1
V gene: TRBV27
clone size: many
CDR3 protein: CASSLLGTGRSNTEAFF
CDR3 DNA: TGTGCCAGCAGTTTATTAGGGACAGGGAGGTCGAACACTGAAGCTTTCTTT

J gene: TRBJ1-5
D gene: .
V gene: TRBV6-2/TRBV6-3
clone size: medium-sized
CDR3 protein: CASSYPIPRTDYSNQPQHF
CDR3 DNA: TGTGCCAGCAGTTACCCGATCCCTCGGACAGATTATAGCAATCAGCCCCAGCATTTT

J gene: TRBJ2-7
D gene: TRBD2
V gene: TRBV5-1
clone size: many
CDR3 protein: CASRGTLIAGELYEQYF
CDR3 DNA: TGCGCCAGCAGAGGAACTCTCATAGCGGGAGAACTATACGAGCAGTACTTC